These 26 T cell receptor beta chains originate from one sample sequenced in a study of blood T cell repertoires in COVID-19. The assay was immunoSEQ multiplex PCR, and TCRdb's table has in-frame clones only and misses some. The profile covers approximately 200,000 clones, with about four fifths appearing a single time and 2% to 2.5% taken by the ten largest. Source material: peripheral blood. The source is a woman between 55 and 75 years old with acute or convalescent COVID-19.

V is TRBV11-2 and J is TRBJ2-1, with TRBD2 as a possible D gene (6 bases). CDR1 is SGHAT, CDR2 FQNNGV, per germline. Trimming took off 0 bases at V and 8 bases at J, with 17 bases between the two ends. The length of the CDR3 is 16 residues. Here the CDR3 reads CASSLDRASETDEQFF. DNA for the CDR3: TGTGCCAGCAGCTTAGATCGGGCTAGCGAGACCGATGAGCAGTTCTTC.

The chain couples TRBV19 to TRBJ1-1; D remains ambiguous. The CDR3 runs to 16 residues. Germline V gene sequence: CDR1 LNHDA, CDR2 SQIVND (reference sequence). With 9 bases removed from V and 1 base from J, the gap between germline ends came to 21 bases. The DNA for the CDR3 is TGTGCCAGCAGTCCCCCGCGGTCTGGTGGGAACACTGAAGCTTTCTTT. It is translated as CASSPPRSGGNTEAFF.

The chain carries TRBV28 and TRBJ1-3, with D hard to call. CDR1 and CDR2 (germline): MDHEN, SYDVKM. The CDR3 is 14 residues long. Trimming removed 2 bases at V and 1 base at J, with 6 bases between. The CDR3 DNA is TGTGCCAGCAGTTTAGGCAGGTCTGGAAACACCATATATTTT. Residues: CASSLGRSGNTIYF.

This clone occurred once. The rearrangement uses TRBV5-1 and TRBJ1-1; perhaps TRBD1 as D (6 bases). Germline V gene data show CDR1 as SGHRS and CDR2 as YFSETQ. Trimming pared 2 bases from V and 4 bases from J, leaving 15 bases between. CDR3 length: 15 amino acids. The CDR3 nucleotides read TGCGCCAGCAGCTTAGAGGGGGTGGAAGGCACTGAAGCTTTCTTT. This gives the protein CASSLEGVEGTEAFF.

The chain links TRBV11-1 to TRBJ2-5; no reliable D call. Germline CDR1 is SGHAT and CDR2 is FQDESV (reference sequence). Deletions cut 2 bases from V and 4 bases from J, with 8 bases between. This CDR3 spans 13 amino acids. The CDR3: CASSLFVGETQYF. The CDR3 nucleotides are TGTGCCAGCAGCTTATTCGTCGGAGAGACCCAGTACTTC. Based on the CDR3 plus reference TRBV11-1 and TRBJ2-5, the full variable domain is EAEVAQSPRYKITEKSQAVAFWCDPISGHATLYWYRQILGQGPELLVQFQDESVVDDSQLPKDRFSAERLKGVDSTLKIQPAELGDSAMYLCASSLFVGETQYFGPGTRLLVL.

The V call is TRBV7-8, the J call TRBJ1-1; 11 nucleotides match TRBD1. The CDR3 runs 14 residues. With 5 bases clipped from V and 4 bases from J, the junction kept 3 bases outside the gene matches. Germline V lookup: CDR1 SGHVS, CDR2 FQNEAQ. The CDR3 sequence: CASSPGTGGTEAFF. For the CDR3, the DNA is TGTGCCAGCAGCCCAGGGACAGGGGGCACTGAAGCTTTCTTT.

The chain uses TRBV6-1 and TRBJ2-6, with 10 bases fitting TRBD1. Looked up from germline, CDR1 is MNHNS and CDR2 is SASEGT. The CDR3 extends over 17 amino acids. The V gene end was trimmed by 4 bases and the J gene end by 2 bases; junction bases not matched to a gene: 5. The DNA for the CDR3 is TGTGCCAGCAGTGCCGGGACAGGGGTCCCTGGGGCCAACGTCCTGACTTTC. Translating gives CASSAGTGVPGANVLTF.

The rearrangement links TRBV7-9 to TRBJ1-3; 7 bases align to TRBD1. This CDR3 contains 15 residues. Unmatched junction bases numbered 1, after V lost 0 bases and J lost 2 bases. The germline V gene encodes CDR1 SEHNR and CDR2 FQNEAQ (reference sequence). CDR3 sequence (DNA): TGTGCCAGCAGCTTAGCACAGGGGACTGGAAACACCATATATTTT. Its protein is CASSLAQGTGNTIYF.

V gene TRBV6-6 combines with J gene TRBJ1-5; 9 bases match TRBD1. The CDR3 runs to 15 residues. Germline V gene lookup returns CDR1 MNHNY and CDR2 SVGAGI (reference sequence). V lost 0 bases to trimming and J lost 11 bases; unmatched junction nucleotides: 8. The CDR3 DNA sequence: TGTGCCAGCAGTTACTCGATGGACAGGGGCTTGTCCCAGCATTTT. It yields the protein CASSYSMDRGLSQHF.

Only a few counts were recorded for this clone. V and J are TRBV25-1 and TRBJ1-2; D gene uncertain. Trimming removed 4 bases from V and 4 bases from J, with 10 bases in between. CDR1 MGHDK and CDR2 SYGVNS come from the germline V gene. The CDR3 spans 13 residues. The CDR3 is CASSGPPGYGYTF. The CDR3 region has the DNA TGTGCCAGCAGTGGGCCCCCGGGCTATGGCTACACCTTC.

The CDR3 DNA follows: TGTGCCAGCAGGACAGGGGGCATCTATGGCTACACCTTC. It specifies CASRTGGIYGYTF. The V gene is TRBV2, the J gene TRBJ1-2; 10 nucleotides agree with TRBD1. CDR1 is SNHLY and CDR2 is FYNNEI in the germline V gene. Trimming cost V 6 bases and J 4 bases; bases outside gene matches: 2. The CDR3 loop spans 13 amino acids.

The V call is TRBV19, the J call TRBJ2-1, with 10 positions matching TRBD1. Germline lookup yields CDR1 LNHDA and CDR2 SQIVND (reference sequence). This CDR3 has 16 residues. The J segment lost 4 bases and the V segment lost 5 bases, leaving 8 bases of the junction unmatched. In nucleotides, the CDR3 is TGTGCCAGTAGTGGAGGGACAGGGGATATTTACAATGAGCAGTTCTTC. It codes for CASSGGTGDIYNEQFF.

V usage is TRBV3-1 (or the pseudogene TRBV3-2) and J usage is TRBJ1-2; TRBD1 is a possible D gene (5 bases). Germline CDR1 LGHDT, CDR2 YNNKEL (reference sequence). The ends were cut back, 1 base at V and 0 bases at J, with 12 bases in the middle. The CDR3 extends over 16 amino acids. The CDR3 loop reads CASSQGQFLTNYGYTF. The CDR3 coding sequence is TGTGCCAGCAGCCAAGGACAGTTCCTTACTAACTATGGCTACACCTTC.

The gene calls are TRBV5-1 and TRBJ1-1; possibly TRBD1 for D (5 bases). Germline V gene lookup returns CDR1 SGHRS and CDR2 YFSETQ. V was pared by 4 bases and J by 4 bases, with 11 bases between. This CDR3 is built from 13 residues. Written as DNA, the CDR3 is TGCGCCAGCAGCGCGGGGGTAGGCACTGAAGCTTTCTTT. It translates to CASSAGVGTEAFF.

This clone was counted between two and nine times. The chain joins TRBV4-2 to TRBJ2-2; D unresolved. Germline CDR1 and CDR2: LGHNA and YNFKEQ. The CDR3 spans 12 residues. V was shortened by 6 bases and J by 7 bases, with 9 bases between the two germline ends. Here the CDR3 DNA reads TGTGCCAGCAGATTCCCAGGCGGGGAGCTGTTTTTT. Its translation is CASRFPGGELFF.

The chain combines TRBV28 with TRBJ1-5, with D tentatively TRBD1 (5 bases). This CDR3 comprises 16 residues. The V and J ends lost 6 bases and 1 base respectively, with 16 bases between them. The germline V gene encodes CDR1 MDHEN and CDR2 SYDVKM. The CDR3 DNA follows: TGTGCCAGCAGCAGGGAGGGGCGGGGCAGCAATCAGCCCCAGCATTTT. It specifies CASSREGRGSNQPQHF.

CDR3 nucleotide sequence: TGTGCCAGCAGCTTATCCCCAATAATACTAGCGGGGGGGACTAGCCGCACAGATACGCAGTATTTT. Protein product: CASSLSPIILAGGTSRTDTQYF. This chain joins TRBV13 and TRBJ2-3, with 13 bases matching TRBD2. The CDR3 contains 22 residues. CDR1 PRHDT and CDR2 FYEKMQ come from the germline V gene (reference sequence). V gave up 2 bases and J gave up 1 base; unmatched junction bases: 18. Using reference TRBV13 and TRBJ2-3 for the parts outside the CDR3, the full variable domain is AAGVIQSPRHLIKEKRETATLKCYPIPRHDTVYWYQQGPGQDPQFLISFYEKMQSDKGSIPDRFSAQQFSDYHSELNMSSLELGDSALYFCASSLSPIILAGGTSRTDTQYFGPGTRLTVL.

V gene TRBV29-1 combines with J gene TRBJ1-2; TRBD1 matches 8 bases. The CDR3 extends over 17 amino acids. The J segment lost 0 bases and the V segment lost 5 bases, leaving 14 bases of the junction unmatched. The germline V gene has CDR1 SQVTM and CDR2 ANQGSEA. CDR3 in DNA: TGCAGCGTTAGGGATCGGGACAGGAGGGACTCTAACTATGGCTACACCTTC. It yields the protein CSVRDRDRRDSNYGYTF.

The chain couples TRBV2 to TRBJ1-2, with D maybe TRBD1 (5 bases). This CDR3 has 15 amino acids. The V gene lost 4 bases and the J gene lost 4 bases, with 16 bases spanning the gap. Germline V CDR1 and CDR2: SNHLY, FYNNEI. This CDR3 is CASSGPGERGYGYTF. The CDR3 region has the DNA TGTGCCAGCAGTGGCCCGGGGGAGAGAGGCTATGGCTACACCTTC. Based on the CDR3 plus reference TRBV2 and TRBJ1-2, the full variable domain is EPEVTQTPSHQVTQMGQEVILRCVPISNHLYFYWYRQILGQKVEFLVSFYNNEISEKSEIFDDQFSVERPDGSNFTLKIRSTKLEDSAMYFCASSGPGERGYGYTFGSGTRLTVV.

Here the CDR3 DNA reads TGTGCCAGCAGCTTAGGGGCGGGGGGCTTGGAGACCCAGTACTTC. Protein sequence: CASSLGAGGLETQYF. The V call is TRBV7-9, the J call TRBJ2-5, with TRBD2 identical over 8 bases. Germline CDR1 reads SEHNR; CDR2 reads FQNEAQ (reference sequence). V gave up 1 base and J gave up 5 bases; unmatched junction bases: 6. This CDR3 spans 15 amino acids.

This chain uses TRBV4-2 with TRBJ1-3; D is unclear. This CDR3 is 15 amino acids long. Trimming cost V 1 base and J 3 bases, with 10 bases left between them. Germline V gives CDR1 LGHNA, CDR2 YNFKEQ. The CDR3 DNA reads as TGTGCCAGCAGCCAAGCCGGGGTCCATGGAAACACCATATATTTT. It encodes CASSQAGVHGNTIYF.

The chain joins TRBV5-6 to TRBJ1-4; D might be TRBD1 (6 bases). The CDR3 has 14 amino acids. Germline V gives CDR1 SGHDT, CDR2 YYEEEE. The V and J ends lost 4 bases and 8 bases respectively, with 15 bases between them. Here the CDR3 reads CASSDTGQSEKLFF. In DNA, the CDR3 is TGTGCCAGCAGCGACACAGGGCAGTCCGAAAAACTGTTTTTT.

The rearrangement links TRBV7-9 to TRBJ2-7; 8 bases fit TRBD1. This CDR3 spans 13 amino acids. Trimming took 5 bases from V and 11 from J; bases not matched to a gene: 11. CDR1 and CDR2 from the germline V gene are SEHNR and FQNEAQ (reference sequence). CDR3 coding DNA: TGTGCCAGCAGCCCCCGGACAGGGAACTCTAAGTACTTC. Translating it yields CASSPRTGNSKYF.

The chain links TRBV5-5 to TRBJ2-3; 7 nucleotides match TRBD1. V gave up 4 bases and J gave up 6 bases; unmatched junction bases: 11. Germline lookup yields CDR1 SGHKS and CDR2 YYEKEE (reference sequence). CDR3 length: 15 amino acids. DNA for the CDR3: TGTGCCAGCAGCGTAAGACAGGGCATGAGTGATACGCAGTATTTT. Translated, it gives CASSVRQGMSDTQYF.

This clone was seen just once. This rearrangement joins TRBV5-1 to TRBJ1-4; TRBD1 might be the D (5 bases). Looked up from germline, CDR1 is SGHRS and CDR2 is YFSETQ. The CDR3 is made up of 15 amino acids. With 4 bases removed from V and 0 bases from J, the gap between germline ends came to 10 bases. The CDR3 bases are TGCGCCAGCAGCCCGATGACAGCAACTAATGAAAAACTGTTTTTT. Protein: CASSPMTATNEKLFF.

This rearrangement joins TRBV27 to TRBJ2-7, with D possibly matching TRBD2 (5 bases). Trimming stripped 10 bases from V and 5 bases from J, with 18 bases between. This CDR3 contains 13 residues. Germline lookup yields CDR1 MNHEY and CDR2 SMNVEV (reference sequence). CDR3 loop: CATGWGERDEQYF. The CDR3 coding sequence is TGTGCCACAGGTTGGGGAGAGAGGGACGAGCAGTACTTC.